This is a list of T cell receptor beta chains from one sample in a study of blood T cell repertoires in COVID-19. The repertoire was sequenced with immunoSEQ multiplex PCR; TCRdb's copy has only in-frame clones and lacks some. The sample shows about 46,000 clones, over 75% of them seen only once. The source material was peripheral blood. Receptors originate from a human donor with active COVID-19. The donor label of this sample is uncertain. CDR3s include the opening cysteine and the closing phenylalanine or tryptophan. A D gene is named only where the DNA matches it firmly. Only some rows state a clone size, as once, few, many or a class for expanded clones.

NA	TRBV19	TRBJ1-2	TRBD1	CASSAGRQGTYGYTF	TGTGCCAGTAGTGCGGGCCGACAGGGAACCTATGGCTACACCTTC
NA	TRBV25-1	TRBJ2-3	TRBD2	CASRSGGTDTQYF	TGTGCCAGCAGGTCGGGGGGGACGGATACGCAGTATTTT
NA	TRBV2	TRBJ1-2	TRBD1	CASSARQGQNGYTF	TGTGCCAGCAGTGCCAGACAGGGTCAAAATGGCTACACCTTC
NA	TRBV13	TRBJ2-7	TRBD1	CASSQRTGKLHEQYF	TGTGCCAGCAGCCAACGGACAGGGAAGCTTCACGAGCAGTACTTC
NA	TRBV5-1	TRBJ2-2	NA	CASSQTNTGELFF	TGCGCCAGCAGCCAGACGAACACCGGGGAGCTGTTTTTT
NA	TRBV6-2/TRBV6-3	TRBJ2-5	TRBD2	CASSRSGSKETQYF	TGTGCCAGCAGTCGAAGCGGGAGTAAGGAGACCCAGTACTTC
NA	TRBV20-1	TRBJ2-1	TRBD2	CSASRLAEGYEQFF	TGCAGTGCTAGTCGGCTAGCGGAGGGGTATGAGCAGTTCTTC
few	TRBV5-1	TRBJ2-7	NA	CASSLPGAPEQYF	TGCGCCAGCAGTTTGCCAGGGGCGCCCGAGCAGTACTTC
NA	TRBV3-1/TRBV3-2	TRBJ2-5	TRBD2	CASRTSGGETQYF	TGTGCCAGCAGGACTAGCGGGGGGGAGACCCAGTACTTC
NA	TRBV28	TRBJ1-5	NA	CASSLITAFNQPQHF	TGTGCCAGCAGTTTAATCACAGCTTTCAATCAGCCCCAGCATTTT
NA	TRBV5-1	TRBJ1-3	TRBD1	CASSFEPTGPNTIYF	TGCGCCAGCAGCTTTGAGCCGACAGGGCCAAACACCATATATTTT
NA	TRBV7-2	TRBJ2-1	TRBD2	CATSSASGRAGSEQFF	TGTGCCACCTCGTCGGCTAGCGGGAGGGCCGGGTCTGAGCAGTTCTTC
NA	TRBV9	TRBJ2-3	NA	CASSASHRRDSDTQYF	TGTGCCAGCAGCGCTTCCCACAGGAGGGACTCAGATACGCAGTATTTT
few	TRBV2	TRBJ1-5	TRBD1	CASSPWTGNNQPQHF	TGTGCCAGCAGTCCGTGGACAGGGAACAATCAGCCCCAGCATTTT
NA	TRBV19	TRBJ2-1	TRBD1	CASSMGQGAVGEQFF	TGTGCCAGTAGTATGGGACAGGGGGCTGTAGGGGAGCAGTTCTTC
NA	TRBV19	TRBJ2-3	NA	CASRRSGTDTQYF	TGTGCCAGTCGGAGATCAGGCACAGATACGCAGTATTTT
NA	TRBV7-2	TRBJ1-4	NA	CASSSSGNANEKLFF	TGTGCCAGCAGCTCTTCGGGTAACGCTAATGAAAAACTGTTTTTT
NA	TRBV23-1	TRBJ1-6	TRBD1	CASSQTGTEGNSPLHF	TGCGCCAGCAGTCAAACGGGGACAGAGGGAAATTCACCCCTCCACTTT
NA	TRBV6-2/TRBV6-3	TRBJ2-2	TRBD2	CASSYTSDTGELFF	TGTGCCAGCAGTTACACTAGCGACACCGGGGAGCTGTTTTTT
NA	TRBV20-1	TRBJ2-2	TRBD1	CSASFQGATGELFF	TGCAGTGCTAGTTTTCAGGGGGCCACCGGGGAGCTGTTTTTT
NA	TRBV29-1	TRBJ1-1	TRBD1	CSVGGDRVLTEAFF	TGCAGCGTGGGGGGGGACAGGGTACTCACTGAAGCTTTCTTT
NA	TRBV4-3	TRBJ2-7	NA	CASSQDRGTSPVEQYF	TGCGCCAGCAGCCAAGATCGCGGCACTAGCCCTGTTGAGCAGTACTTC
NA	TRBV5-1	TRBJ2-1	TRBD2	CASSSLAGGRGEQFF	TGCGCCAGCAGCTCGTTAGCGGGGGGGCGTGGTGAGCAGTTCTTC
NA	TRBV12-5	TRBJ1-1	NA	CASGLDAGVFGRVAPEAFF	TGTGCTAGTGGTCTCGACGCGGGGGTTTTCGGAAGGGTGGCCCCTGAAGCTTTCTTT
once	TRBV7-8	TRBJ1-5	NA	CASSLLSGANQPQHF	TGTGCCAGCAGCTTACTTTCAGGGGCCAATCAGCCCCAGCATTTT
NA	TRBV5-1	TRBJ1-2	TRBD1	CASSGTGGMAYGYTF	TGCGCCAGCAGCGGAACAGGGGGTATGGCCTATGGCTACACCTTC
once	TRBV28	TRBJ1-2	NA	CASSPTGPIYGYTF	TGTGCCAGCAGCCCCACAGGGCCTATCTATGGCTACACCTTC
NA	TRBV12-3/TRBV12-4	TRBJ1-3	NA	CASSFPGNTIYF	TGTGCCAGCAGTTTTCCCGGGAACACCATATATTTT
NA	TRBV5-1	TRBJ2-1	TRBD1	CASSLSVTGVLNEQFF	TGCGCCAGCAGCTTGTCGGTGACAGGGGTTTTAAATGAGCAGTTCTTC
NA	TRBV29-1	TRBJ1-1	NA	CSATRGMNTEAFF	TGCAGCGCCACCCGGGGGATGAACACTGAAGCTTTCTTT
NA	TRBV3-1/TRBV3-2	TRBJ2-7	NA	CASSLRDNYEQYF	TGTGCCAGCAGCCTACGGGACAACTACGAGCAGTACTTC
NA	TRBV13	TRBJ2-1	TRBD2	CASSTRQAGGFGEQFF	TGTGCCAGCAGCACCCGACAAGCGGGGGGTTTTGGTGAGCAGTTCTTC
NA	TRBV7-2	TRBJ1-2	NA	CASSPGSSLYGYTF	TGTGCCAGCAGCCCCGGGAGCAGCCTGTATGGCTACACCTTC
NA	TRBV9	TRBJ2-3	NA	CASSEGGAGSSTDTQYF	TGTGCCAGCAGCGAAGGAGGGGCAGGGTCCAGCACAGATACGCAGTATTTT
once	TRBV14	TRBJ2-1	NA	CASSRAVYNEQFF	TGTGCCAGCAGCCGCGCGGTCTACAATGAGCAGTTCTTC
NA	TRBV2	TRBJ2-7	TRBD2	CASSPLLAGGSGPYF	TGTGCCAGCAGTCCGCTGCTAGCGGGGGGGTCAGGACCGTACTTC
NA	TRBV10-1	TRBJ2-1	NA	CASSDRTHNEQFF	TGCGCCAGCAGTGACCGGACTCACAATGAGCAGTTCTTC
NA	TRBV19	TRBJ2-2	NA	CASSMAGLFLGAGELFF	TGTGCCAGTAGTATGGCAGGCTTATTTTTAGGTGCCGGGGAGCTGTTTTTT
NA	TRBV24-1	TRBJ2-5	NA	CATSDLETQYF	TGTGCCACCAGTGATCTAGAGACCCAGTACTTC
NA	TRBV28	TRBJ2-3	TRBD1	CASRPRDRHMDTQYF	TGTGCCAGCAGGCCTCGGGACAGGCACATGGATACGCAGTATTTT
NA	TRBV6-5	TRBJ1-5	NA	CASSYSGTNSNQPQHF	TGTGCCAGCAGTTACTCCGGGACAAATAGCAATCAGCCCCAGCATTTT
NA	TRBV4-2	TRBJ2-2	NA	CASSQDRYTGELFF	TGTGCCAGCAGCCAAGACAGATACACCGGGGAGCTGTTTTTT
NA	TRBV20-1	TRBJ2-1	TRBD2	CSARWGLAEFF	TGCAGTGCTAGATGGGGACTAGCTGAGTTCTTC
NA	TRBV3-1/TRBV3-2	TRBJ2-7	TRBD1	CASSQSRGRPYEQYF	TGTGCCAGCAGCCAATCCAGGGGGCGTCCCTACGAGCAGTACTTC
NA	TRBV7-2	TRBJ2-7	TRBD2	CASSEGPAGVWEQYF	TGTGCCAGCAGCGAAGGGCCGGCGGGAGTATGGGAGCAGTACTTC
NA	TRBV6-5	TRBJ1-2	NA	CASSPPSDLSGYTF	TGTGCCAGCTCCCCCCCCAGTGACTTAAGTGGCTACACCTTC
once	TRBV5-1	TRBJ1-2	TRBD1	CASSGTGGFWGYTF	TGCGCCAGCAGCGGGACAGGGGGATTTTGGGGCTACACCTTC
NA	TRBV5-4	TRBJ2-3	NA	CASSPSGGSTDTQYF	TGTGCCAGCAGCCCCTCGGGCGGGAGCACAGATACGCAGTATTTT
NA	TRBV28	TRBJ2-1	NA	CASSSNYRYNEQFF	TGTGCCAGCAGTTCCAACTACAGGTACAATGAGCAGTTCTTC
NA	TRBV28	TRBJ2-7	NA	CASSGRGWYEQYF	TGTGCCAGCAGCGGCAGGGGTTGGTACGAGCAGTACTTC
NA	TRBV6-5	TRBJ2-7	NA	CASRYAGNEQYF	TGTGCCAGCAGGTATGCAGGCAACGAGCAGTACTTC